Listed below are T cell receptor beta chains from one sample, sequenced in a study of identical twins. TCRdb analysed the 5' RACE reads with MiXCR anew, one entry per CDR3 protein. This sample yields about 520,000 distinct CDR3 sequences, of which less than 25% are seen a single time; 0.91% belongs to the top ten. The same data also contributed to another study, on T cells expressing NK-cell markers.

Sample: CD4+ T cells sorted from blood. All receptors derive from a woman aged 18-29 years in good health. Each CDR3 is given with its conserved first and last residue. Each record gives: V gene, D gene, J gene, CDR3 length, clone size, CDR3 DNA, CDR3 protein. D genes are given only for firm matches. Not all rows give a size; the values are once, few, many and, for expanded clones, a class.

TRBV5-1,-,TRBJ2-7,16,many,TGCGCCAGCAGCTTGGGAGGCAGGGGATTGGCCTACGAGCAGTACTTC,CASSLGGRGLAYEQYF
TRBV12-3/TRBV12-4,-,TRBJ1-2,16,-,TGTGCCAGCAGTTTAACGCAGACCCCTTGGAGGTATGGCTACACCTTC,CASSLTQTPWRYGYTF
TRBV2,TRBD2,TRBJ2-7,14,-,TGTGCCAGCATGCGGACTAGCGGGAGCAGCGAGCAGTACTTC,CASMRTSGSSEQYF
TRBV29-1,-,TRBJ1-2,13,many,TGCAGCGTTATCTCCGGCGCTAACTATGGCTACACCTTC,CSVISGANYGYTF
TRBV18,-,TRBJ1-2,14,-,TGTGCCAGCTCACCAGGCCGGGACGCTCATGGCTACACCTTC,CASSPGRDAHGYTF
TRBV12-3/TRBV12-4,-,TRBJ1-3,15,-,TGTGCCAGCAGTTACGCGACAGGATGGGAAGTCACCATATATTTT,CASSYATGWEVTIYF
TRBV6-1,TRBD1,TRBJ1-2,14,few,TGTGCCAGCAGAGATCAGGGGGCGAGCTATGGCTACACCTTC,CASRDQGASYGYTF
TRBV5-1,-,TRBJ2-2,15,-,TGCGCCAGCAGCTTTTCCGGTGGAGGGCCCGGGGAGCTGTTTTTT,CASSFSGGGPGELFF
TRBV11-2,-,TRBJ1-3,14,-,TGTGCCAGCAGTAGGGAGAAGAACGGAAACACCATATATTTT,CASSREKNGNTIYF
TRBV9,TRBD1,TRBJ1-1,14,few,TGTGCCAGCAGCGTGATGGGAGGGGGCCCTGAAGCTTTCTTT,CASSVMGGGPEAFF
TRBV3-1,-,TRBJ2-7,14,-,TGTGCCAGCAGCCCGTGGGGAGTTACCTACGAGCAGTACTTC,CASSPWGVTYEQYF
TRBV11-2,-,TRBJ1-6,13,-,TGTGCCAGCAGCTTAGAGGGGACATTACCCCTCCACTTT,CASSLEGTLPLHF
TRBV4-1,TRBD2,TRBJ2-1,17,-,TGCGCCAGCAGCCAAGATCAGGGAGCGGGGGGGTTAAATGAGCAGTTCTTC,CASSQDQGAGGLNEQFF
TRBV7-2,-,TRBJ2-5,15,few,TGTGCCAGCAGCTTAGTACTTAGGGGCCAGGAGACCCAGTACTTC,CASSLVLRGQETQYF
TRBV12-3/TRBV12-4,-,TRBJ2-3,14,-,TGTGCCAGCAGTCGCCCCCTTAGCACAGATACGCAGTATTTT,CASSRPLSTDTQYF
TRBV12-3/TRBV12-4,TRBD2,TRBJ2-7,20,-,TGTGCCAGCAGCCGGGGACTAGCGGGAGGCAGGAGGGGATCTTCCTACGAGCAGTACTTC,CASSRGLAGGRRGSSYEQYF
TRBV12-5,-,TRBJ1-1,14,-,TGTGCTAGTGGTTTGGTAGGGTCGTGGGCTGAAGCTTTCTTT,CASGLVGSWAEAFF
TRBV20-1,-,TRBJ1-6,12,few,TGCAGTGCTCAGGAGTCTAATTCACCCCTCCACTTT,CSAQESNSPLHF
TRBV2,-,TRBJ2-1,14,-,TGTGCCAGCAATAGGCTAGCGAGTGTAAATGAGCAGTTCTTC,CASNRLASVNEQFF
TRBV6-6,-,TRBJ2-5,12,-,TGTGCCAGCAGTTCAGGAGAAGAGACCCAGTACTTC,CASSSGEETQYF
TRBV7-8,TRBD1,TRBJ2-1,14,few,TGTGCCAGCAGCACAAACAGGGGACACAATGAGCAGTTCTTC,CASSTNRGHNEQFF
TRBV20-1,-,TRBJ1-4,10,few,TGCAGTGCTAGATTGGAAAAACTGTTTTTT,CSARLEKLFF
TRBV12-3/TRBV12-4,TRBD1,TRBJ1-1,14,few,TGTGCCAGCAGTTTAAGAGACAGGGACACTGAAGCTTTCTTT,CASSLRDRDTEAFF
TRBV5-6,-,TRBJ2-1,16,few,TGTGCCAGCAGCAGGGCTAGCCGTGGGTCTTACAATGAGCAGTTCTTC,CASSRASRGSYNEQFF
TRBV6-2/TRBV6-3,TRBD1,TRBJ2-7,15,-,TGTGCCAGCAGTGCAGTTTGGACAGGGGGGTACGAGCAGTACTTC,CASSAVWTGGYEQYF
TRBV5-8,-,TRBJ2-3,14,-,TGTGCCAGCAGCTTGGGGGAACGCCCCGATACGCAGTATTTT,CASSLGERPDTQYF
TRBV20-1,TRBD1,TRBJ2-1,17,-,TGCAGTGCTAGTCAAGCTGTGGGACAGTGGGCATACAATGAGCAGTTCTTC,CSASQAVGQWAYNEQFF
TRBV7-9,TRBD1,TRBJ2-3,12,many,TGTGCCAGCAGTTCTACCGGGACAGAGCAGTATTTT,CASSSTGTEQYF
TRBV9,TRBD2,TRBJ2-3,16,few,TGTGCCAGCAGTGGGACTAGCGGGGGCCGCACAGATACGCAGTATTTT,CASSGTSGGRTDTQYF
TRBV20-1,-,TRBJ2-7,11,few,TGCAGTGCTGCCATGAGGTTCGAGCAGTACTTC,CSAAMRFEQYF
TRBV27,-,TRBJ1-5,12,-,TGTGCCAGCGGTATTAGGGATCAGCCCCAGCATTTT,CASGIRDQPQHF
TRBV12-3/TRBV12-4,-,TRBJ2-6,15,-,TGTGCCAGCAGCCCTACAGGAAAGGGGGCCAACGTCCTGACTTTC,CASSPTGKGANVLTF
TRBV6-2/TRBV6-3,-,TRBJ2-5,13,few,TGTGCCAGCAGTTACGGGTCCGAAGAGACCCAGTACTTC,CASSYGSEETQYF
TRBV5-1,TRBD1,TRBJ1-6,14,-,TGCGCCAGCAGGGAGGGACAGGGGTTATTTCCCCTCCACTTT,CASREGQGLFPLHF
TRBV10-3,TRBD1,TRBJ1-5,17,-,TGTGCCATCGGCCCGGGACAGGGGTTATTTAGCAATCAGCCCCAGCATTTT,CAIGPGQGLFSNQPQHF
TRBV20-1,-,TRBJ2-5,13,-,TGCAGTCCGAAAGTCCTAGCTTGGGAGACCCAGTACTTC,CSPKVLAWETQYF
TRBV20-1,TRBD1,TRBJ2-1,15,-,TGCAGTGCGACTTTATCGGACAGGGGGTTCAATGAGCAGTTCTTC,CSATLSDRGFNEQFF
TRBV20-1,-,TRBJ2-4,15,few,TGCAGTGCTAGAGATTATAGGCGGGATTTGAACATTCAGTACTTC,CSARDYRRDLNIQYF
TRBV20-1,TRBD2,TRBJ2-2,15,-,TGCAGTGCTAGTCTAGCGGGAGTGAACACCGGGGAGCTGTTTTTT,CSASLAGVNTGELFF
TRBV11-2,-,TRBJ2-2,15,-,TGTGCCAGCAGCTGGATTGGACTGCACACCGGGGAGCTGTTTTTT,CASSWIGLHTGELFF
TRBV15,TRBD1,TRBJ2-7,13,few,TGTGCCACGGGACAGGGGTTCTCCTACGAGCAGTACTTC,CATGQGFSYEQYF
TRBV20-1,-,TRBJ2-1,14,few,TGCAGTGCTAGACTACCCTTAGGCTACAATGAGCAGTTCTTC,CSARLPLGYNEQFF
TRBV29-1,-,TRBJ2-1,14,many,TGCAGCGTTGAACCGGAGAGCTCCTACAATGAGCAGTTCTTC,CSVEPESSYNEQFF
TRBV2,-,TRBJ2-3,13,few,TGTGCCAGCAGGGGCTCATCCACAGATACGCAGTATTTT,CASRGSSTDTQYF
TRBV20-1,TRBD1,TRBJ2-3,16,-,TGCAGTGCTAGAGATCCCAGGGGGCAGACTTCAGATACGCAGTATTTT,CSARDPRGQTSDTQYF
TRBV18,-,TRBJ2-3,11,-,TGTGCCAGCTCGAACGAAGATACGCAGTATTTT,CASSNEDTQYF
TRBV9,TRBD2,TRBJ2-7,16,few,TGTGCCAGCAGCGTAGGATCTAGCGGGGGTTTTCATGAGCAGTACTTC,CASSVGSSGGFHEQYF
TRBV12-3/TRBV12-4,-,TRBJ2-4,13,few,TGTGCCAGCAGTTTGCGGGACAGAAACATTCAGTACTTC,CASSLRDRNIQYF
TRBV5-1,-,TRBJ2-1,12,many,TGCGCCAGCAGGGCAGGGGTCCATGAGCAGTTCTTC,CASRAGVHEQFF
TRBV7-2,TRBD2,TRBJ2-1,17,-,TGTGCCAGCAGCTCCCCCCCCCGGGGGGGCTCCTACAATGAGCAGTTCTTC,CASSSPPRGGSYNEQFF
TRBV12-3/TRBV12-4,TRBD2,TRBJ2-1,17,many,TGTGCCAGCACCCCGAGGCTAGCGGGAGGAACACACAATGAGCAGTTCTTC,CASTPRLAGGTHNEQFF
TRBV20-1,-,TRBJ2-5,13,-,TGCAGTGCTCCTGCGGCGGGGTCGGAGACCCAGTACTTC,CSAPAAGSETQYF
TRBV2,-,TRBJ2-7,12,few,TGTGCCGTCGCACGGGGAGCCTACGAGCAGTACTTC,CAVARGAYEQYF
TRBV10-1,TRBD1,TRBJ2-7,13,many,TGCGCCAGCAATAACAGGGGGTTCGACGAGCAGTACTTC,CASNNRGFDEQYF
TRBV29-1,-,TRBJ1-1,13,few,TGCAGCGCTGGGTCTGGGATGGCGGCTGAAGCTTTCTTT,CSAGSGMAAEAFF